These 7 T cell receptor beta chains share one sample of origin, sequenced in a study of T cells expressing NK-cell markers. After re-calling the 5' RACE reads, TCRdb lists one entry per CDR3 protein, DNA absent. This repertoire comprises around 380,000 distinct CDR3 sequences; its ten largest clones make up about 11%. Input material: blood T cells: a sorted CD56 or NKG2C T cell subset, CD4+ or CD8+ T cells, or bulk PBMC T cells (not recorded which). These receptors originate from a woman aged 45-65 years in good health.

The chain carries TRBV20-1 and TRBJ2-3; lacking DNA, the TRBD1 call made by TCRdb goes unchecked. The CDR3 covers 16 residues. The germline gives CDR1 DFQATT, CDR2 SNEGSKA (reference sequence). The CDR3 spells CSARDGTGGQTDTQYF.

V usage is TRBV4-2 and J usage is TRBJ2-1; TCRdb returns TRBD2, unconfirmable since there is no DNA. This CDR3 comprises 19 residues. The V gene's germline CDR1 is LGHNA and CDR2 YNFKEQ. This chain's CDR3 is CASSQVRLAGGYPYNEQFF.

The chain's CDR3 is CASSTGGGPRTQYF. The V and J genes are TRBV5-1 and TRBJ2-5; there is no DNA to check the TCRdb D call of TRBD1. The CDR3 covers 14 residues. The V gene's germline CDR1 is SGHRS and CDR2 YFSETQ. Using reference TRBV5-1 and TRBJ2-5 for the parts outside the CDR3, the full variable domain is KAGVTQTPRYLIKTRGQQVTLSCSPISGHRSVSWYQQTPGQGLQFLFEYFSETQRNKGNFPGRFSGRQFSNSRSEMNVSTLELGDSALYLCASSTGGGPRTQYFGPGTRLLVL.

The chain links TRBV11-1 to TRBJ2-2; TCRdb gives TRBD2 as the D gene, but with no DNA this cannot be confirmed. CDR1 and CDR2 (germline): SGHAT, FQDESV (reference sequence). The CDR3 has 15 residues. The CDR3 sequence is CASRGSGLNTGELFF.

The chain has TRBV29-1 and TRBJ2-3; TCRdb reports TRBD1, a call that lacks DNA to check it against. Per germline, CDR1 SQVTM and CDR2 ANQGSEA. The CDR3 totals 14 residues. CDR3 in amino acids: CSVEPPEGGDTQYF.

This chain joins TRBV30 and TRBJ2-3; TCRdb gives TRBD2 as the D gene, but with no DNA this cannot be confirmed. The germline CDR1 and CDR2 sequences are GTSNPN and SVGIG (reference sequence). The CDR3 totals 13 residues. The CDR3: CAWAGRTEDTQYF.

The CDR3 loop reads CSVVGGGRRRETQYF. The chain links TRBV29-1 to TRBJ2-5; TCRdb names TRBD1, which stays unverified in the absence of DNA. The CDR3 runs to 15 residues. CDR1 is SQVTM, CDR2 ANQGSEA, per germline.